One and the same sample provided the 28 T cell receptor beta chains below, sequenced in a study of CD8 T cells in Susac syndrome. Reverse transcription of roughly 0.5 to 1 ug RNA used random hexamers. TCRdb called the immunoSEQ multiplex PCR reads again in MiXCR, with one record for every CDR3 protein. The sample records 130,000 to 150,000 distinct CDR3 sequences, approximately 94% being singletons. Sequences were obtained from CD4+ T cells from PBMCs. The receptors were sampled from a human donor in good health.

The rearrangement uses TRBV5-1 and TRBJ2-7; TRBD2 matches at 7 bases. The J segment lost 4 bases and the V segment lost 5 bases, leaving 15 bases of the junction unmatched. Germline V gene data show CDR1 as SGHRS and CDR2 as YFSETQ. This CDR3 has 16 amino acids. CDR3 DNA sequence: TGCGCCAGCAGATCCAGGAGCGGGACGGCCCTTTACGAGCAGTACTTC. Translated, it gives CASRSRSGTALYEQYF.

The J gene is TRBJ1-1, the V gene TRBV7-8, with D perhaps matching TRBD1 (6 bases). The ends were cut back, 4 bases at V and 2 bases at J, with 17 bases in the middle. Germline V CDR1 and CDR2: SGHVS, FQNEAQ. The CDR3 length is 16 residues. CDR3 DNA: TGTGCCAGCAGCTCACCCCCGGGACACCTAAACACTGAAGCTTTCTTT. It yields the protein CASSSPPGHLNTEAFF.

The chain couples TRBV11-3 to TRBJ2-5; 9 bases are shared with TRBD1. The CDR3 spans 15 residues. Germline-derived CDR1 and CDR2 are SGHNT and YENEEA. The ends lost 5 bases at V and 5 bases at J; junction bases unmatched: 9. Written as DNA, the CDR3 is TGTGCCAGCAGCAAAGGGACAGGGATGGGTGAGACCCAGTACTTC. Protein: CASSKGTGMGETQYF. Full variable domain (remainder filled in from reference TRBV11-3 and TRBJ2-5): EAGVVQSPRYKIIEKKQPVAFWCNPISGHNTLYWYLQNLGQGPELLIRYENEEAVDDSQLPKDRFSAERLKGVDSTLKIQPAELGDSAVYLCASSKGTGMGETQYFGPGTRLLVL.

This clonotype was seen a single time. The chain carries TRBV19 and TRBJ2-2; tentative D call: TRBD1 (5 bases). With 2 bases removed from V and 1 base from J, the gap between germline ends came to 11 bases. Germline V lookup: CDR1 LNHDA, CDR2 SQIVND (reference sequence). The CDR3 sequence is 16 residues long. CDR3 sequence: CASSILRQGNTGELFF. The DNA for the CDR3 is TGTGCCAGTAGTATACTTAGGCAGGGGAACACCGGGGAGCTGTTTTTT.

The chain couples TRBV7-9 to TRBJ2-7; 10 bases are a match to TRBD1. The CDR3 length is 14 residues. V lost 4 bases, J lost 2 bases, and 2 bases stayed unmatched. Germline V gene data show CDR1 as SEHNR and CDR2 as FQNEAQ (reference sequence). CDR3: CASSSGTGAYEQYF. DNA for the CDR3: TGTGCCAGCAGCTCCGGGACAGGGGCCTACGAGCAGTACTTC. Complete variable domain (other parts from reference TRBV7-9 and TRBJ2-7): DTGVSQNPRHKITKRGQNVTFRCDPISEHNRLYWYRQTLGQGPEFLTYFQNEAQLEKSRLLSDRFSAERPKGSFSTLEIQRTEQGDSAMYLCASSSGTGAYEQYFGPGTRLTVT.

The chain carries TRBV6-6 and TRBJ2-1; D unresolved. Germline V gives CDR1 MNHNY, CDR2 SVGAGI (reference sequence). Trimming shortened V by 6 bases and J by 7 bases, and 19 bases separated the two germline ends. This CDR3 spans 15 amino acids. The CDR3 DNA reads as TGTGCCAGCAGCCGGCCCTTCGGCTTGGCGAATGAGCAGTTCTTC. This codes for CASSRPFGLANEQFF.

The chain joins TRBV20-1 to TRBJ2-2; D gene uncertain. Germline V gene data show CDR1 as DFQATT and CDR2 as SNEGSKA (reference sequence). This CDR3 is built from 14 residues. Deletions cut 3 bases from V and 2 bases from J, with 10 bases between. CDR3: CSASRALNTGELFF. The CDR3 DNA reads as TGCAGTGCTAGTAGGGCCCTCAACACCGGGGAGCTGTTTTTT.

This clonotype was recorded a few times. The chain carries TRBV12-3 or TRBV12-4 and TRBJ1-1, with D unclear. There are 13 residues in the CDR3. The V end lost 1 base, the J end lost 1 base, and 4 bases lay between the germline ends. CDR3 loop: CASSLVGNTEAFF. The CDR3 DNA follows: TGTGCCAGCAGTTTAGTCGGGAACACTGAAGCTTTCTTT.

This sequence joins TRBV5-6 and TRBJ2-7, with a possible D match to TRBD1 (6 bases). CDR3 length: 14 amino acids. The V gene's germline CDR1 is SGHDT and CDR2 YYEEEE. V lost 4 bases, J lost 3 bases, and 14 bases lay in between. CDR3 coding DNA: TGTGCCAGCAGCCTGACAGGTATTTTCTACGAGCAGTACTTC. Amino acids: CASSLTGIFYEQYF.

The V gene is TRBV20-1, the J gene TRBJ2-3; D gene uncertain. Germline V gene lookup returns CDR1 DFQATT and CDR2 SNEGSKA (reference sequence). V was shortened by 3 bases and J by 1 base, with 8 bases between the two germline ends. The CDR3 consists of 13 residues. DNA of the CDR3: TGCAGTGCTAGTTCGGCAGGCACAGATACGCAGTATTTT. As protein: CSASSAGTDTQYF.

This chain joins TRBV2 and TRBJ2-7, with 9 nucleotides matching TRBD1. V gave up 5 bases and J gave up 4 bases; unmatched junction bases: 6. From germline, CDR1 is SNHLY and CDR2 FYNNEI. The CDR3 has 14 amino acids. CDR3 region: CASSKDRGQYEQYF. The CDR3 DNA follows: TGTGCCAGCAGTAAGGACAGGGGACAATACGAGCAGTACTTC.

The chain recombines TRBV30 with TRBJ1-5; the D gene is possibly TRBD1 (5 bases). Germline V gives CDR1 GTSNPN, CDR2 SVGIG (reference sequence). The CDR3 extends over 13 amino acids. V was clipped by 2 bases and J by 7 bases, with 12 bases between them. CDR3 in amino acids: CAWSWGVQQPQHF. As DNA, the CDR3 is TGTGCCTGGAGTTGGGGGGTCCAGCAGCCCCAGCATTTT.

The chain links TRBV5-1 to TRBJ2-2; a possible D gene is TRBD2 (6 bases). CDR3 size: 16 residues. Trimming removed 1 base at V and 2 bases at J, with 12 bases between. Germline CDR1 is SGHRS and CDR2 is YFSETQ. CDR3 loop: CASSLSAGLNTGELFF. In DNA, the CDR3 is TGCGCCAGCAGCTTGTCGGCCGGACTAAACACCGGGGAGCTGTTTTTT. Using reference TRBV5-1 and TRBJ2-2 for the parts outside the CDR3, the full variable domain is KAGVTQTPRYLIKTRGQQVTLSCSPISGHRSVSWYQQTPGQGLQFLFEYFSETQRNKGNFPGRFSGRQFSNSRSEMNVSTLELGDSALYLCASSLSAGLNTGELFFGEGSRLTVL.

This rearrangement joins TRBV19 to TRBJ1-1; 7 bases match TRBD1. Germline V gives CDR1 LNHDA, CDR2 SQIVND (reference sequence). The ends lost 7 bases at V and 4 bases at J; junction bases unmatched: 9. CDR3 length: 14 residues. The DNA for the CDR3 is TGTGCCAGTAAGGGGGCCAAAAGGTCCACTGAAGCTTTCTTT. It specifies CASKGAKRSTEAFF.

The gene calls are TRBV3-1 and TRBJ2-7; 12 bases map to TRBD2. From germline, CDR1 is LGHDT and CDR2 YNNKEL (reference sequence). The CDR3 totals 16 residues. After removal of 1 base from V and 7 bases from J, the junction contained 8 bases not matched to a gene. CDR3 region: CASSQGLTSGSREQYF. In DNA form, the CDR3 reads TGTGCCAGCAGCCAAGGCTTGACTAGCGGGAGTCGAGAGCAGTACTTC.

The rearrangement joins TRBV9 to TRBJ2-5; 8 nucleotides match TRBD2. Losses at the gene ends were 0 bases for V and 4 bases for J; bases not matched to a gene: 5. The CDR3 totals 15 residues. Per the germline V gene, CDR1 is SGDLS and CDR2 is YYNGEE. In nucleotides, the CDR3 is TGTGCCAGCAGCGTAGCGGGAGGGCCGGGAGAGACCCAGTACTTC. Translating it yields CASSVAGGPGETQYF.

The gene calls are TRBV10-3 and TRBJ2-4; a possible D gene is TRBD2 (6 bases). Germline CDR1 ENHRY, CDR2 SYGVKD. The CDR3 spans 13 residues. The V end was cut by 2 bases, the J end by 5 bases, with 7 bases between. The DNA of the CDR3 is TGTGCCATCAGTGAGACGGGGGAAAACATTCAGTACTTC. The encoded protein is CAISETGENIQYF.

The rearrangement joins TRBV28 to TRBJ2-7; 8 bases map to TRBD1. Germline-derived CDR1 and CDR2 are MDHEN and SYDVKM. The CDR3 spans 14 residues. V lost 5 bases, J lost 6 bases, and 9 bases stayed unmatched. The CDR3 sequence: CASSETGDDGEQYF. The CDR3 nucleotides read TGTGCCAGCAGTGAGACAGGGGATGACGGCGAGCAGTACTTC.

The V and J genes are TRBV7-9 and TRBJ1-2; perhaps TRBD1 as D (6 bases). Germline CDR1 is SEHNR and CDR2 is FQNEAQ (reference sequence). There are 16 residues in the CDR3. Trimming removed 3 bases at V and 1 base at J, with 15 bases between. CDR3 DNA: TGTGCCAGCAGCTTCCCTGACAGGACCCTTAACTATGGCTACACCTTC. Its translation is CASSFPDRTLNYGYTF.

This chain connects TRBV20-1 to TRBJ2-3; no clear D gene. V lost 5 bases to trimming and J lost 4 bases, with 7 bases between them. Germline V lookup: CDR1 DFQATT, CDR2 SNEGSKA (reference sequence). The CDR3 totals 11 residues. The DNA for the CDR3 is TGCAGTGCTGGGATAGCAGATACGCAGTATTTT. Protein: CSAGIADTQYF.

This clonotype was counted only a few times. The gene calls are TRBV12-3 or TRBV12-4 and TRBJ1-5; maybe TRBD1 (5 bases). The CDR3 spans 15 residues. The V gene lost 3 bases and the J gene lost 10 bases, with 19 bases spanning the gap. CDR3 protein: CASSLTGVGPGPQHF. The CDR3 nucleotides are TGTGCCAGCAGTTTGACGGGGGTAGGGCCGGGACCCCAGCATTTT.

The chain uses TRBV30 and TRBJ2-1; D gene unclear. V lost 4 bases and J 4 bases, leaving 8 bases between the germline ends. The CDR3 spans 12 residues. The V gene's germline CDR1 is GTSNPN and CDR2 SVGIG (reference sequence). The CDR3 bases are TGTGCCTGGAAACCGGAATACAATGAGCAGTTCTTC. Encoded protein: CAWKPEYNEQFF.

The rearrangement joins TRBV5-1 to TRBJ2-2, with D possibly being TRBD1 (6 bases). The length of the CDR3 is 16 residues. Trimming stripped 5 bases from V and 0 bases from J, with 14 bases between. The germline gives CDR1 SGHRS, CDR2 YFSETQ. CDR3 sequence (DNA): TGCGCCAGCAGTCCTTGGGACACCTCGAACACCGGGGAGCTGTTTTTT. It translates to CASSPWDTSNTGELFF.

The rearrangement uses TRBV12-3 or TRBV12-4 and TRBJ2-3; 7 bases agree with TRBD1. The CDR3 totals 15 residues. V gave up 1 base and J gave up 0 bases; unmatched junction bases: 1. The chain's CDR3 is CASSLGDSSTDTQYF. CDR3 nucleotide sequence: TGTGCCAGCAGTTTAGGGGACAGTAGCACAGATACGCAGTATTTT.

J is TRBJ2-4 and V is TRBV5-1; 7 nucleotides line up with TRBD1. The CDR3 extends over 14 amino acids. Trimming at V came to 7 bases and at J to 0 bases, leaving 4 bases not matched to a gene. Germline CDR1 and CDR2: SGHRS and YFSETQ. The CDR3, as DNA: TGCGCCAGCCCCCAGGGGGTAGCCAAAAACATTCAGTACTTC. It specifies CASPQGVAKNIQYF.

The chain links TRBV20-1 to TRBJ2-3; perhaps TRBD2 as D (6 bases). Germline V lookup: CDR1 DFQATT, CDR2 SNEGSKA (reference sequence). The CDR3 consists of 12 residues. V lost 3 bases, J lost 5 bases, and 9 bases lay in between. CDR3 DNA: TGCAGTGCTAGGGGGGGACTAGATACGCAGTATTTT. This encodes CSARGGLDTQYF.

This rearrangement joins TRBV20-1 to TRBJ1-1; 8 bases line up with TRBD1. CDR3 length: 16 amino acids. CDR1 DFQATT and CDR2 SNEGSKA come from the germline V gene (reference sequence). CDR3 bases: TGCAGCCTAAGTCCCGGGACAGGCAGAGGGAACACTGAAGCTTTCTTT. It encodes CSLSPGTGRGNTEAFF.

The chain employs TRBV6-2 or TRBV6-3 and TRBJ2-3; 8 positions match TRBD2. The V segment lost 8 bases and the J segment 6 bases; nucleotides outside the gene matches: 10. Germline V gene lookup returns CDR1 MNHEY and CDR2 SVGEGT. The CDR3 consists of 14 residues. Here the CDR3 reads CASRRSGSIDTQYF. CDR3 coding DNA: TGTGCCAGCCGACGGAGCGGGAGCATCGATACGCAGTATTTT.